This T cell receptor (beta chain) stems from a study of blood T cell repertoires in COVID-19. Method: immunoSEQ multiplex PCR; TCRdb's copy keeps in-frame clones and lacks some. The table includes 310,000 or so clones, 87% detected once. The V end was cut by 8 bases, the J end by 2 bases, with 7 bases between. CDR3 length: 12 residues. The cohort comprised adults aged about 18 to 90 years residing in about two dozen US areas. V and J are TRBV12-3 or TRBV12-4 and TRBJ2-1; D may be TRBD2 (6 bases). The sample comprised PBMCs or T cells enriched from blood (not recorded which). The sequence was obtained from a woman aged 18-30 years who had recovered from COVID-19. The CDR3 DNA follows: TGTGCCAGCCGGGGGACCTACAATGAGCAGTTCTTC. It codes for CASRGTYNEQFF.